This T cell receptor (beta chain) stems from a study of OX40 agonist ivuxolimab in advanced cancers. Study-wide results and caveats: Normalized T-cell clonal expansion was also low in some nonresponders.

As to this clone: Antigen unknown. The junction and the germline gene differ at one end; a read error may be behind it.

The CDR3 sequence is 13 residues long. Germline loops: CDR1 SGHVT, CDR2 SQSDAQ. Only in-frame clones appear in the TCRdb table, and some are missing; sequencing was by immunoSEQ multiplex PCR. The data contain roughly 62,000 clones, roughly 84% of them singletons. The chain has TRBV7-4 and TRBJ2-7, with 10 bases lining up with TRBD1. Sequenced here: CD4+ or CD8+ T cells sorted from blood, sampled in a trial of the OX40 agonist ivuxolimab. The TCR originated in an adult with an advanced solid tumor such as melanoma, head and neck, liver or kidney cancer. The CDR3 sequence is CASSLGSRDRGLF. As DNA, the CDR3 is TGTGCCAGCAGCTTAGGTTCCCGGGACAGGGGTTTGTTC.